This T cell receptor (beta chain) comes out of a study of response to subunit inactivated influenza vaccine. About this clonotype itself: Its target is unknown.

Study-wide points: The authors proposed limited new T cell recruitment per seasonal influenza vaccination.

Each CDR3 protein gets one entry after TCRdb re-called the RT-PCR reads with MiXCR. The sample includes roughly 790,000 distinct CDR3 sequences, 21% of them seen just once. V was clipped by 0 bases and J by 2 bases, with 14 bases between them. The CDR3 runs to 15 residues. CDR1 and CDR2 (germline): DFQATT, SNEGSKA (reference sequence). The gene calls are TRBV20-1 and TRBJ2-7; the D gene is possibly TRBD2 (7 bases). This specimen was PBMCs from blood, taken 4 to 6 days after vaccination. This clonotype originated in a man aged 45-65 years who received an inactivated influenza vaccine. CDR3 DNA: TGCAGTGCTAGAGATTCCCGGGGGGCCCCCTACGAGCAGTACTTC. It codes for CSARDSRGAPYEQYF.